This paragraph covers one TCR beta chain sequence. The same CDR3 can be traced to other DNA sequences in this sample. This sample stems from a study of control samples from healthy donors and cancer patients. Clones were sequenced by immunoSEQ multiplex PCR, and TCRdb holds only the in-frame ones, with some missing. The sample holds around 80,000 clones, 88% seen once. Trimming cost V 0 bases and J 5 bases; bases outside gene matches: 0. This CDR3 spans 13 amino acids. The germline CDR1 and CDR2 sequences are SQVTM and ANQGSEA. The receptor's source is a woman aged 50 to 60 in good health. Sequenced sample: blood. This chain connects TRBV29-1 to TRBJ1-4, with 7 positions matching TRBD1. The chain's CDR3 is CSVEEQGNEKLFF. The DNA of the CDR3 is TGCAGCGTTGAAGAACAGGGGAATGAAAAACTGTTTTTT.